This passage covers 27 T cell receptor beta chains from one sample sequenced in a study of Graves' ophthalmopathy and Graves' hyperthyroidism. Researchers took RNA transcripts and amplified TCR beta CDR3 regions from them. The first-round RT-PCR employed HTBI primers together with the Qiagen OneStep RT-PCR kit. A multiplex PCR was then performed as the second round. TCRdb redid the calling of the multiplex PCR reads with MiXCR, one entry per CDR3 protein. Of approximately 640,000 distinct CDR3 sequences listed, just over 40% were seen once; the top ten hold under 3.5%. Sequenced material: peripheral blood. The origin of the receptors is an adult man with Graves' ophthalmopathy.

The table lists this clonotype with many counts. This chain uses TRBV6-5 with TRBJ2-2; the match to TRBD1 covers 7 bases. The J segment lost 6 bases and the V segment lost 6 bases, leaving 4 bases of the junction unmatched. CDR1 and CDR2 from the germline V gene are MNHEY and SVGAGI. The CDR3 runs to 13 residues. The CDR3 sequence is CASSRTGAGELFF. CDR3 coding DNA: TGTGCCAGCAGCAGGACAGGAGCCGGGGAGCTGTTTTTT.

In its sample, this clonotype was seen a few times. The chain joins TRBV10-3 to TRBJ1-6; possibly TRBD1 for D (5 bases). The CDR3 length is 15 residues. With 10 bases removed from V and 10 bases from J, the gap between germline ends came to 23 bases. Germline V gene data show CDR1 as ENHRY and CDR2 as SYGVKD. CDR3 bases: TGTGCCAGCCACCCCGGGACCTCCATTGGGTCACCCCTCCACTTT. Protein: CASHPGTSIGSPLHF.

This clonotype showed up many times. J is TRBJ1-5 and V is TRBV7-8, with 7 bases identical to TRBD1. The CDR3 sequence is 15 residues long. Germline V gene data show CDR1 as SGHVS and CDR2 as FQNEAQ. Losses at the gene ends were 6 bases for V and 7 bases for J; bases not matched to a gene: 12. CDR3 protein: CASRRDRVGNQPQHF. The CDR3 region has the DNA TGTGCCAGCAGACGCGACAGGGTAGGGAACCAGCCCCAGCATTTT.

Concerning this clonotype: An end of the junction does not agree with germline; a read error may underlie this. The V gene is TRBV7-9, the J gene TRBJ2-2, with TRBD2 identical over 8 bases. The CDR3 sequence is 17 residues long. Germline values: CDR1 SEHNR, CDR2 FQNEAQ (reference sequence). The CDR3 loop is CASSQPSGRKNTGELFF. DNA of the CDR3: TGCGCCAGCAGCCAACCTAGCGGGCGAAAGAACACCGGGGAGCTGTTTTTT.

Turning to this clonotype: With a much larger clone just one base away, this may be a read error. The gene calls are TRBV29-1 and TRBJ2-5; 13 positions agree with TRBD2. The ends lost 5 bases at V and 4 bases at J; junction bases unmatched: 7. The V gene's germline CDR1 is SQVTM and CDR2 ANQGSEA. The CDR3 covers 15 residues. This chain's CDR3 is CSVFGLAGVGETQYF. The DNA of the CDR3 is TGCAGCGTTTTCGGACTAGCGGGAGTGGGAGAGACCCAGTACTTC.

The sample holds a few counts of this clonotype. V usage is TRBV20-1 and J usage is TRBJ1-1; D not certain. CDR3 length equals 16 residues. Trimming left V 3 bases short and J 1 base short, with 18 bases between. Germline V gene lookup returns CDR1 DFQATT and CDR2 SNEGSKA (reference sequence). CDR3 nucleotide sequence: TGCAGTGCTAGCAGTCCGAATCCCGAAAAGAACACTGAAGCTTTCTTT. Protein: CSASSPNPEKNTEAFF.

The sample holds many counts of this clonotype. The chain has TRBV4-1 and TRBJ2-5, with 10 nucleotides matching TRBD2. V was pared by 6 bases and J by 4 bases, with 8 bases of the junction left unmatched. The germline CDR1 and CDR2 sequences are MGHRA and YSYEKL. The length of the CDR3 is 15 residues. CDR3 loop: CASSFRASGGETQYF. Here the CDR3 DNA reads TGCGCCAGCAGTTTTCGGGCTAGCGGGGGAGAGACCCAGTACTTC.

The J gene is TRBJ1-2, the V gene TRBV20-1; a possible D gene is TRBD1 (6 bases). Trimming pared 3 bases from V and 6 bases from J, leaving 32 bases between. The length of the CDR3 is 19 residues. Germline-derived CDR1 and CDR2 are DFQATT and SNEGSKA (reference sequence). The CDR3 coding sequence is TGCAGTGCTAGTTACAACTACGAGCAGGGGTACGTCGGTGGCCATGGCTACACCTTC. Translated, it gives CSASYNYEQGYVGGHGYTF.

The rearrangement links TRBV19 to TRBJ1-1; 9 bases match TRBD1. After removal of 4 bases from V and 0 bases from J, the junction contained 12 bases not matched to a gene. In germline, CDR1 is LNHDA, CDR2 SQIVND (reference sequence). The length of the CDR3 is 18 residues. This chain's CDR3 is CASSTPGTGSLMNTEAFF. The CDR3 DNA is TGTGCCAGTAGTACCCCTGGGACAGGGAGTCTCATGAACACTGAAGCTTTCTTT.

This clonotype was observed many times. This chain uses TRBV12-3 or TRBV12-4 with TRBJ1-1, with D possibly TRBD1 on 5 matching bases. V lost 2 bases to trimming and J lost 11 bases, with 9 bases between them. This CDR3 comprises 11 residues. Here the CDR3 reads CASSLRGGAFF. CDR3 DNA sequence: TGTGCCAGCAGTTTAAGGGGAGGGGCTTTCTTT.

This chain connects TRBV7-2 to TRBJ1-1; no clear D gene. With 3 bases removed from V and 4 bases from J, the gap between germline ends came to 12 bases. The CDR3 extends over 14 amino acids. Germline V lookup: CDR1 SGHTA, CDR2 FQGNSA. The CDR3 region is CASSFAGGSTEAFF. For the CDR3, the DNA is TGTGCCAGCAGCTTCGCGGGTGGAAGCACTGAAGCTTTCTTT.

The chain recombines TRBV7-8 with TRBJ2-5, with 8 bases that match TRBD2. Germline CDR1 and CDR2: SGHVS and FQNEAQ. The V segment lost 5 bases and the J segment 4 bases; nucleotides outside the gene matches: 9. There are 15 residues in the CDR3. CDR3 sequence: CASSPGGVWAETQYF. For the CDR3, the DNA is TGTGCCAGCAGCCCGGGGGGGGTATGGGCAGAGACCCAGTACTTC.

The rearrangement links TRBV7-2 to TRBJ2-5; D is possibly TRBD2 (6 bases). Per germline, CDR1 SGHTA and CDR2 FQGNSA. This CDR3 comprises 19 residues. The germline V and J ends were trimmed by 0 bases and 4 bases, with 24 bases remaining between them. DNA for the CDR3: TGTGCCAGCAGCTTAGCCCTGACTAGTGGTTTACCGAATTCAGAGACCCAGTACTTC. Encoded protein: CASSLALTSGLPNSETQYF.

This chain links TRBV4-1 with TRBJ2-7, with TRBD1 matching over 8 bases. The CDR3 covers 17 residues. Germline trimming cut 1 base from V and 1 base from J; bases unmatched to any gene: 9. The germline V gene has CDR1 MGHRA and CDR2 YSYEKL. The DNA of the CDR3 is TGCGCCAGCAGCCAAGGACCCTCGACAGGGGCATCCTACGAGCAGTACTTC. Translation gives CASSQGPSTGASYEQYF.

This clonotype was seen at least ten times. The chain joins TRBV19 to TRBJ2-7; unclear D gene. This CDR3 has 13 residues. V was trimmed by 5 bases and J by 3 bases, leaving 11 bases between them. The V gene's germline CDR1 is LNHDA and CDR2 SQIVND (reference sequence). CDR3 protein: CASSGWWGYEQYF. Here the CDR3 DNA reads TGTGCCAGTAGTGGATGGTGGGGCTACGAGCAGTACTTC.

The chain joins TRBV2 to TRBJ2-5; unclear D gene. The J call may be faulty, since TRBJ2-1 better matches the DNA end. The CDR3 has 12 residues. Germline V gene sequence: CDR1 SNHLY, CDR2 FYNNEI. The CDR3 bases are TGTGCCAGCAGTGATTCCAGGTGGGAGCAGTTCTTC. Its protein is CASSDSRWEQFF.

The gene calls are TRBV15 and TRBJ1-1; D is possibly TRBD1 (6 bases). Between the trimmed V and J ends, which lost 2 bases and 0 bases, there was a span of 16 bases. The CDR3 has 17 residues. Germline V lookup: CDR1 LNHNV, CDR2 YYDKDF (reference sequence). In DNA, the CDR3 is TGTGCCACCAGCAGACCAGACGCGGCAGGGGTGAACACTGAAGCTTTCTTT. This encodes CATSRPDAAGVNTEAFF.

This clonotype was picked up a small number of times. The chain uses TRBV12-5 and TRBJ1-1, with D uncertain. There are 17 residues in the CDR3. Looked up from germline, CDR1 is LGHNT and CDR2 is FRNRAP. The ends were cut back, 5 bases at V and 0 bases at J, with 19 bases in the middle. The CDR3 reads CASGLLVGPELNTEAFF. Written as DNA, the CDR3 is TGTGCTAGTGGTCTCCTTGTTGGACCCGAATTGAACACTGAAGCTTTCTTT.

There are many counts of this clonotype. The chain uses TRBV12-3 or TRBV12-4 and TRBJ1-5; D is undetermined. CDR3 length: 14 residues. The V and J ends lost 8 bases and 3 bases respectively, with 14 bases between them. CDR3 amino acids: CASGSLGDNQPQHF. CDR3 coding DNA: TGTGCCAGCGGCTCCCTCGGAGACAATCAGCCCCAGCATTTT.

The chain carries TRBV12-3 or TRBV12-4 and TRBJ1-2; possible D gene TRBD1, 5 bases. V lost 6 bases to trimming and J lost 4 bases, with 18 bases between them. This CDR3 region has 15 residues. The CDR3 sequence is CASSQGGSVSYGYTF. The CDR3 DNA is TGTGCCAGCAGCCAGGGCGGGAGTGTCTCCTATGGCTACACCTTC.

This clonotype was found many times. The V and J genes are TRBV5-6 and TRBJ1-6; D remains ambiguous. V was shortened by 1 base and J by 10 bases, with 12 bases between the two germline ends. In germline, CDR1 is SGHDT, CDR2 YYEEEE. This CDR3 is 14 amino acids long. CDR3 DNA: TGTGCCAGCAGCTTGATGCAGGAAGTCTCACCCCTCCACTTT. This codes for CASSLMQEVSPLHF.

The rearrangement uses TRBV25-1 and TRBJ1-5; tentatively, D is TRBD1 (5 bases). Germline CDR1 and CDR2: MGHDK and SYGVNS. V dropped 11 bases and J dropped 2 bases, with 19 bases sitting between them. The length of the CDR3 is 15 residues. The DNA of the CDR3 is TGTGCCTGGAGTGAACAGGACGGAGGCAATCAGCCCCAGCATTTT. Its translation is CAWSEQDGGNQPQHF.

V usage is TRBV11-2 and J usage is TRBJ2-7; 8 nucleotides align to TRBD1. Germline trimming cut 2 bases from V and 5 bases from J; bases unmatched to any gene: 11. CDR1 is SGHAT, CDR2 FQNNGV, per germline. The CDR3 length is 16 residues. This CDR3 is CASSLLWTGIENEQYF. CDR3 sequence (DNA): TGTGCCAGCAGCTTATTGTGGACAGGGATAGAGAACGAGCAGTACTTC.

This clonotype was seen once. The chain is built from TRBV11-2 and TRBJ1-3; D gene uncertain. Germline CDR1 reads SGHAT; CDR2 reads FQNNGV. CDR3 length: 15 residues. The V and J ends lost 3 bases and 1 base respectively, with 10 bases between them. CDR3 nucleotide sequence: TGTGCCAGCAGCTTCCCAGCGGGATCTGGAAACACCATATATTTT. Protein product: CASSFPAGSGNTIYF.

This clonotype was recorded at least ten times. V usage is TRBV20-1 and J usage is TRBJ2-7, with D unresolved. Deletions cut 4 bases from V and 2 bases from J, with 15 bases between. The CDR3 extends over 14 amino acids. CDR1 is DFQATT, CDR2 SNEGSKA, per germline (reference sequence). CDR3: CSAIPLVSTYEQYF. Here the CDR3 DNA reads TGCAGTGCTATCCCTCTAGTTAGTACCTACGAGCAGTACTTC.

The rearrangement uses TRBV20-1 and TRBJ2-2, with a possible D match to TRBD2 (6 bases). Germline values: CDR1 DFQATT, CDR2 SNEGSKA (reference sequence). This CDR3 contains 14 residues. Trimming took off 1 base at V and 5 bases at J, with 11 bases between the two ends. DNA for the CDR3: TGCAGTGCTAGAGCCGGGAGAGGGACCGGGGAGCTGTTTTTT. Protein: CSARAGRGTGELFF.

The chain carries TRBV20-1 and TRBJ1-1; TRBD1 might be the D (5 bases). Germline V CDR1 and CDR2: DFQATT, SNEGSKA (reference sequence). The CDR3 is 13 amino acids. V dropped 6 bases and J dropped 1 base, with 12 bases sitting between them. CDR3 DNA: TGCAGTGCCCGACTTGGGGCGAACACTGAAGCTTTCTTT. This gives the protein CSARLGANTEAFF.